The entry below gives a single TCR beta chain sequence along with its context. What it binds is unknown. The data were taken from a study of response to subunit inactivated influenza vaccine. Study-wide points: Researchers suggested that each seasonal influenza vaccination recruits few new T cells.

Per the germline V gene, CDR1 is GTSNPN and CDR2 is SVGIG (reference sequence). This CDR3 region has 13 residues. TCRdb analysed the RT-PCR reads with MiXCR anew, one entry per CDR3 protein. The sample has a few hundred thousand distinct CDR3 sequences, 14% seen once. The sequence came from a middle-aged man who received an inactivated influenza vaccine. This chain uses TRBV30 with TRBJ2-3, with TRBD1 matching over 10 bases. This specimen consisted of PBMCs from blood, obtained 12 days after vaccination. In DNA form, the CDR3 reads TGTGCTCTTGACAGGGGGCGTGGAGATACGCAGTATTTT. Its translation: CALDRGRGDTQYF.